The 27 T cell receptor beta chains below come from one sample, sequenced in a study of T cell repertoires in cytomegalovirus infection. TCRdb analysed the reads with MiXCR anew, one entry per CDR3 protein. Here the sample spans approximately 490,000 distinct CDR3 sequences, about 11% being singletons. Sequencing used PBMCs. The receptors here all came from a human donor in good health (CMV status not recorded). Some clones in this sample may be carry-over from other donors' samples.

The genes are TRBV19 and TRBJ2-7; 9 bases match TRBD1. This CDR3 region has 14 residues. Germline loops: CDR1 LNHDA, CDR2 SQIVND (reference sequence). Trimming removed 3 bases from V and 5 bases from J; junction bases left unmatched: 5. Here the CDR3 reads CASSIRDRVNEQYF. DNA of the CDR3: TGTGCCAGTAGTATCCGGGACAGGGTAAACGAGCAGTACTTC. The entire variable domain, with the rest obtained from reference TRBV19 and TRBJ2-7, is as follows: DGGITQSPKYLFRKEGQNVTLSCEQNLNHDAMYWYRQDPGQGLRLIYYSQIVNDFQKGDIAEGYSVSREKKESFPLTVTSAQKNPTAFYLCASSIRDRVNEQYFGPGTRLTVT.

This clonotype has only a few counts. The chain joins TRBV30 to TRBJ2-7; 7 bases are a match to TRBD1. This CDR3 is built from 14 residues. V gave up 7 bases and J gave up 3 bases; unmatched junction bases: 12. Germline CDR1 is GTSNPN and CDR2 is SVGIG (reference sequence). The CDR3 protein is CASEHPQGIYEQYF. In DNA form, the CDR3 reads TGTGCCTCGGAACACCCACAGGGGATCTACGAGCAGTACTTC.

The J gene is TRBJ2-7, the V gene TRBV28; TRBD1 or TRBD2 may be the D gene (6 bases each). This CDR3 spans 16 amino acids. Trimming removed 4 bases at V and 2 bases at J, with 18 bases between. Germline values: CDR1 MDHEN, CDR2 SYDVKM. CDR3 sequence: CASSSPSGGGTYEQYF. As DNA, the CDR3 is TGTGCCAGCAGTTCCCCTTCTGGAGGGGGTACCTACGAGCAGTACTTC.

Many counts were recorded for this clonotype. The CDR3 DNA reads TGTGCCAGCAGCTTATACAGTTCGGGATCAACTTTCTTT. Protein product: CASSLYSSGSTFF. This rearrangement joins TRBV11-2 to TRBJ1-1, with unresolved D. The CDR3 is made up of 13 amino acids. V was pared by 2 bases and J by 12 bases, with 16 bases between. The germline V gene has CDR1 SGHAT and CDR2 FQNNGV.

This clonotype came up a few times. This chain connects TRBV6-8 to TRBJ2-7, with 11 positions matching TRBD2. This CDR3 has 17 amino acids. The V gene's germline CDR1 is MNHGY and CDR2 SAAAGT. V trimming: 2 bases; J trimming: 2 bases; junction bases outside the gene matches: 8. The DNA for the CDR3 is TGTGCCAGCAGTTACCGGACTAGCGGGTCTATTACCTACGAGCAGTACTTC. Translated: CASSYRTSGSITYEQYF.

This clonotype came up a few times. The rearrangement uses TRBV2 and TRBJ1-2; TRBD1 matches at 7 bases. Per the germline V gene, CDR1 is SNHLY and CDR2 is FYNNEI. V lost 5 bases to trimming and J lost 4 bases; unmatched junction nucleotides: 10. The CDR3 runs to 15 residues. DNA of the CDR3: TGTGCCAGCAGTCCTGACAGGGTACAAGGCTATGGCTACACCTTC. As protein: CASSPDRVQGYGYTF.

This clonotype was counted at least ten times. The chain uses TRBV7-9 and TRBJ2-7; D assignment may be TRBD1 or TRBD2 (5 bases each). The germline CDR1 and CDR2 sequences are SEHNR and FQNEAQ (reference sequence). This CDR3 spans 14 amino acids. The V end lost 3 bases, the J end lost 7 bases, and 16 bases lay between the germline ends. The CDR3 DNA is TGTGCCAGCAGCTTCTCGGGACCAAAGGGGGAGCAGTACTTC. Amino acid sequence: CASSFSGPKGEQYF.

The J gene is TRBJ2-7, the V gene TRBV24-1; D may be TRBD2 (5 bases). The CDR3 runs 14 residues. V lost 3 bases and J lost 2, with 10 bases in between. In germline, CDR1 is KGHDR, CDR2 SFDVKD. The CDR3 DNA reads as TGTGCCACCAGTGATGGAAGCGGTGCCTACGAGCAGTACTTC. The encoded protein is CATSDGSGAYEQYF.

This clonotype was seen repeatedly, ten times or more. The chain has TRBV4-1 and TRBJ2-1; D not certain. The germline CDR1 and CDR2 sequences are MGHRA and YSYEKL. The CDR3 extends over 12 amino acids. The germline V and J ends were trimmed by 0 bases and 7 bases, with 4 bases remaining between them. The CDR3: CASSQDTNEQFF. CDR3 bases: TGCGCCAGCAGCCAAGATACAAATGAGCAGTTCTTC.

A word on this clonotype: One end of the junction is discordant with germline, which a read error may explain. V and J are TRBV29-1 and TRBJ2-1; D possibly corresponds to TRBD1 (5 bases). The germline V gene has CDR1 SQVTM and CDR2 ANQGSEA. CDR3 size: 14 residues. The CDR3 reads CSAEQVSSYNEQFF. The CDR3 bases are TGCAGCGCTGAACAGGTCAGCTCCTACAATGAGCAGTTCTTC.

The gene calls are TRBV12-3 or TRBV12-4 and TRBJ2-3; TRBD2 matches 8 bases. Losses at the gene ends were 10 bases for V and 1 base for J; bases not matched to a gene: 10. This CDR3 is built from 15 residues. The CDR3: CAIDTSGSRTDTQYF. Written as DNA, the CDR3 is TGTGCCATCGATACTAGCGGTTCTCGCACAGATACGCAGTATTTT.

This clonotype was counted many times. DNA for the CDR3: TGTGCCAGCAGGGGAAGCACCGGGGAGCTGTTTTTT. It codes for CASRGSTGELFF. J is TRBJ2-2 and V is TRBV7-3, with no clear D. Germline-derived CDR1 and CDR2 are SGHTA and FQGTGA. The CDR3 runs to 12 residues. The germline V and J ends were trimmed by 6 bases and 4 bases, with 6 bases remaining between them.

The J gene is TRBJ2-4, the V gene TRBV6-5; 7 nucleotides line up with TRBD1. The germline CDR1 and CDR2 sequences are MNHEY and SVGAGI. The CDR3 totals 16 residues. Trimming cost V 6 bases and J 2 bases; bases outside gene matches: 10. CDR3 nucleotides: TGTGCCAGCAGAGGGAGACAGGGTTTGACCAAAAACATTCAGTACTTC. It specifies CASRGRQGLTKNIQYF.

The sample holds many counts of this clonotype. This chain joins TRBV7-3 and TRBJ2-1, with TRBD2 matching over 8 bases. The germline CDR1 and CDR2 sequences are SGHTA and FQGTGA. The CDR3 loop spans 15 amino acids. V trimming: 3 bases; J trimming: 7 bases; junction bases outside the gene matches: 8. The CDR3, as DNA: TGTGCCAGCAGCTTTGGAGGAGCGGGAGTAAATGAGCAGTTCTTC. Its protein product is CASSFGGAGVNEQFF.

This clonotype was counted many times. The rearrangement joins TRBV6-2 or TRBV6-3 to TRBJ1-5; D perhaps matches TRBD1 (5 bases). CDR3 length: 18 amino acids. The germline V gene encodes CDR1 MNHEY and CDR2 SVGEGT. The ends were cut back, 6 bases at V and 1 base at J, with 22 bases in the middle. The CDR3 is CASRHSIGGDRSNQPQHF. The CDR3 DNA reads as TGTGCCAGCAGACACTCGATCGGGGGGGATAGGAGCAATCAGCCCCAGCATTTT.

This clonotype was observed many times. The chain couples TRBV6-2 or TRBV6-3 to TRBJ1-1, with a weak D call TRBD1 (5 bases). Between the trimmed V and J ends, which lost 7 bases and 4 bases, there was a span of 19 bases. Germline assignment: CDR1 MNHEY and CDR2 SVGEGT. CDR3 length: 15 residues. CDR3: CASTDGGWRATEAFF. The CDR3 DNA sequence: TGTGCCAGCACCGACGGGGGGTGGAGGGCCACTGAAGCTTTCTTT.

This clonotype was recorded at least ten times. CDR3 nucleotides: TGTGCCAGCAGCTTAGGAGGACAGTCCCCCTCTGGGGCCAACGTCCTGACTTTC. Translating it yields CASSLGGQSPSGANVLTF. The chain carries TRBV11-3 and TRBJ2-6; perhaps TRBD1 as D (6 bases). CDR1 and CDR2 (germline): SGHNT, YENEEA. V dropped 1 base and J dropped 0 bases, with 13 bases sitting between them. This CDR3 is 18 amino acids long.

This clonotype was seen many times. This chain connects TRBV7-9 to TRBJ1-2, with D possibly being TRBD1 (6 bases). Trimming took off 2 bases at V and 7 bases at J, with 17 bases between the two ends. Germline lookup yields CDR1 SEHNR and CDR2 FQNEAQ (reference sequence). CDR3 size: 15 residues. CDR3 loop: CASSLSTGRGGGYTF. CDR3 sequence (DNA): TGTGCCAGCAGCTTATCTACGGGCAGGGGAGGTGGCTACACCTTC.

This clonotype was observed at least ten times. The rearrangement links TRBV7-9 to TRBJ1-2, with D uncertain. The CDR3 has 15 amino acids. The germline V gene encodes CDR1 SEHNR and CDR2 FQNEAQ (reference sequence). The V end lost 4 bases, the J end lost 8 bases, and 20 bases lay between the germline ends. In DNA form, the CDR3 reads TGTGCCAGCAGCTACCCGGTCCGGGAGCCCGAGGGCTACACCTTC. This encodes CASSYPVREPEGYTF.

As regards this clonotype: This could be a read error, since a much larger clone is one nucleotide away. The chain recombines TRBV10-3 with TRBJ2-5; TRBD1 aligns across 7 bases. The CDR3 spans 12 residues. Germline V gene data show CDR1 as ENHRY and CDR2 as SYGVKD. Trimming took 6 bases from V and 2 from J; bases not matched to a gene: 0. This chain's CDR3 is CAIRDRQETQYF. The CDR3 nucleotides read TGTGCCATCAGGGACAGGCAAGAGACCCAGTACTTC.

This clonotype occurred many times. This chain connects TRBV12-3 or TRBV12-4 to TRBJ1-2; D might be TRBD1 (5 bases). Trimming pared 5 bases from V and 6 bases from J, leaving 10 bases between. The CDR3 runs to 12 residues. In DNA form, the CDR3 reads TGTGCCAGCAGTCCAGGGTTGCATGGCTACACCTTC. Residues: CASSPGLHGYTF.

The genes are TRBV12-3 or TRBV12-4 and TRBJ1-2; D unclear. The V and J ends lost 4 bases and 3 bases respectively, with 12 bases between them. The CDR3 consists of 14 residues. CDR3 residues: CASSYPGLHYGYTF. The CDR3 region has the DNA TGTGCCAGCAGTTACCCAGGCCTCCACTATGGCTACACCTTC.

The rearrangement joins TRBV5-4 to TRBJ2-7; 10 bases map to TRBD2. This CDR3 region has 15 residues. Trimming at V came to 0 bases and at J to 3 bases, leaving 3 bases not matched to a gene. CDR1 SGHNT and CDR2 YYREEE come from the germline V gene (reference sequence). DNA of the CDR3: TGTGCCAGCAGCTTGGCTGCTAGCGGGGGCTACGAGCAGTACTTC. It yields the protein CASSLAASGGYEQYF.

This clonotype was recorded at least ten times. This chain joins TRBV19 and TRBJ2-2; D possibly corresponds to TRBD2 (5 bases). The ends were cut back, 3 bases at V and 6 bases at J, with 11 bases in the middle. Per the germline V gene, CDR1 is LNHDA and CDR2 is SQIVND (reference sequence). The CDR3 is made up of 14 amino acids. The CDR3 bases are TGTGCCAGTAGTATTAGCCTAGCTCCCGGGGAGCTGTTTTTT. It specifies CASSISLAPGELFF. The whole variable domain, filled in from reference TRBV19 and TRBJ2-2, reads DGGITQSPKYLFRKEGQNVTLSCEQNLNHDAMYWYRQDPGQGLRLIYYSQIVNDFQKGDIAEGYSVSREKKESFPLTVTSAQKNPTAFYLCASSISLAPGELFFGEGSRLTVL.

This clonotype has just a few counts. V is TRBV27 and J is TRBJ2-3; D is uncertain. CDR3 length: 14 amino acids. Germline CDR1 MNHEY, CDR2 SMNVEV (reference sequence). V lost 4 bases, J lost 0 bases, and 8 bases lay in between. The CDR3 here is CASSSTLSTDTQYF. The DNA of the CDR3 is TGTGCCAGCAGTTCGACCCTAAGCACAGATACGCAGTATTTT.

This clonotype was recorded at least ten times. This chain connects TRBV12-3 or TRBV12-4 to TRBJ1-5, with TRBD1 matching 10 bases. This CDR3 region has 17 residues. V gave up 6 bases and J gave up 6 bases; unmatched junction bases: 14. CDR3 residues: CASSRPGTGARGQPQHF. The CDR3 DNA reads TGTGCCAGCAGCCGTCCCGGGACAGGGGCGAGGGGTCAGCCCCAGCATTTT.

This clonotype has more than one count but fewer than ten. J is TRBJ1-1 and V is TRBV5-6, with 8 bases aligning to TRBD1. The V gene's germline CDR1 is SGHDT and CDR2 YYEEEE. V dropped 5 bases and J dropped 5; count of bases not matched to a gene: 11. This CDR3 has 15 amino acids. CDR3 residues: CASRAGGFTGTEAFF. CDR3 DNA sequence: TGTGCCAGCAGGGCAGGGGGCTTTACCGGAACTGAAGCTTTCTTT.